Shown below are 17 T cell receptor beta chains from a single sample sequenced in a study of response to subunit inactivated influenza vaccine. Via MiXCR, TCRdb re-called the RT-PCR reads, giving one row per CDR3 protein. The table lists roughly 500,000 distinct CDR3 sequences, about 25% of them singletons, with less than 2.5% in the top ten. This material consisted of CD4+ T cells sorted from PBMCs, taken 5 days after vaccination. Every receptor here comes from a man aged 45-60 years who received an inactivated influenza vaccine.

V usage is TRBV5-4 and J usage is TRBJ1-2; 9 bases are a match to TRBD1. Trimming cost V 4 bases and J 7 bases; bases outside gene matches: 8. Germline CDR1 is SGHNT and CDR2 is YYREEE (reference sequence). The CDR3 is made up of 14 amino acids. The CDR3 DNA reads TGTGCCAGCAGCCGGACACAGGGGGCGCCTGGCTACACCTTC. This translates into CASSRTQGAPGYTF.

The chain links TRBV4-2 to TRBJ1-4, with D maybe TRBD1 (5 bases). Germline CDR1 LGHNA, CDR2 YNFKEQ. The V and J ends lost 1 base and 5 bases respectively, with 11 bases between them. CDR3 length: 15 residues. CDR3 residues: CASSQVDSVNEKLFF. The CDR3 DNA is TGTGCCAGCAGCCAAGTTGACAGCGTAAATGAAAAACTGTTTTTT.

This clonotype was seen a few times. J is TRBJ1-2 and V is TRBV2; D unclear. V lost 7 bases and J lost 1, with 7 bases in between. Germline V gene lookup returns CDR1 SNHLY and CDR2 FYNNEI. The CDR3 length is 12 residues. The CDR3, as DNA: TGTGCCAGCACGAGGGATAACTATGGCTACACCTTC. Residues: CASTRDNYGYTF.

J is TRBJ2-7 and V is TRBV27; 7 nucleotides agree with TRBD2. This CDR3 has 13 residues. Looked up from germline, CDR1 is MNHEY and CDR2 is SMNVEV (reference sequence). V lost 4 bases to trimming and J lost 7 bases; unmatched junction nucleotides: 7. The CDR3: CASSSREGREQYF. The CDR3 DNA reads as TGTGCCAGCAGTTCCAGGGAGGGCCGGGAGCAGTACTTC.

The rearrangement uses TRBV4-2 and TRBJ1-5; 7 bases fit TRBD1. Unmatched junction bases numbered 9, after V lost 4 bases and J lost 6 bases. The CDR3 contains 15 residues. The germline CDR1 and CDR2 sequences are LGHNA and YNFKEQ. CDR3 sequence: CASSPHRGGGQPQHF. CDR3 bases: TGTGCCAGCAGCCCACACAGGGGTGGGGGTCAGCCCCAGCATTTT.

The chain has TRBV7-2 and TRBJ2-7; the D gene is possibly TRBD2 (6 bases). Germline CDR1 and CDR2: SGHTA and FQGNSA. V was cut by 1 base and J by 0 bases, with 7 bases left in between. This CDR3 contains 14 residues. The CDR3 sequence is CASSLVTSSYEQYF. The DNA for the CDR3 is TGTGCCAGCAGCTTAGTGACTAGCTCCTACGAGCAGTACTTC.

This sequence joins TRBV9 and TRBJ1-2, with D possibly TRBD1 on 6 matching bases. The germline V and J ends were trimmed by 3 bases and 5 bases, with 11 bases remaining between them. The CDR3 length is 13 residues. Germline CDR1 and CDR2: SGDLS and YYNGEE. The DNA for the CDR3 is TGTGCCAGCAGCGGACAGGACAGATATGGCTACACCTTC. Protein product: CASSGQDRYGYTF.

This clonotype occurred a few times. V gene TRBV14 combines with J gene TRBJ2-1; D call uncertain. Deletions cut 5 bases from V and 4 bases from J, with 15 bases between. The CDR3 loop spans 15 amino acids. In germline, CDR1 is SGHDN, CDR2 FVKESK. The CDR3 DNA reads TGTGCCAGCAGCGAAAGGCTTGGCGGATACAATGAGCAGTTCTTC. Translated, it gives CASSERLGGYNEQFF.

The chain combines TRBV7-2 with TRBJ1-4, with D unclear. Trimming shortened V by 8 bases and J by 7 bases, and 20 bases separated the two germline ends. CDR1 is SGHTA, CDR2 FQGNSA, per germline. The CDR3 sequence is 15 residues long. This chain's CDR3 is CASQTRGESPEKLFF. The CDR3 nucleotides are TGTGCCAGCCAGACACGGGGAGAATCTCCTGAAAAACTGTTTTTT.

The rearrangement links TRBV12-3 or TRBV12-4 to TRBJ2-7; 7 bases are shared with TRBD1. V lost 7 bases to trimming and J lost 7 bases; unmatched junction nucleotides: 7. The CDR3 consists of 12 residues. CDR3 amino acids: CASTRGLGEQYF. CDR3 nucleotide sequence: TGTGCCAGCACAAGGGGGCTAGGAGAGCAGTACTTC.

The sample holds a few counts of this clonotype. The chain combines TRBV7-9 with TRBJ1-5; 9 bases agree with TRBD1. The germline CDR1 and CDR2 sequences are SEHNR and FQNEAQ (reference sequence). The CDR3 runs 15 residues. With 3 bases clipped from V and 4 bases from J, the junction kept 4 bases outside the gene matches. This CDR3 reads CASSLTGGRNQPQHF. CDR3 bases: TGTGCCAGCAGCTTGACAGGGGGGAGGAATCAGCCCCAGCATTTT.

In its sample, this clonotype was seen a few times. This chain links TRBV6-1 with TRBJ2-4; D may be TRBD2 (5 bases). This CDR3 comprises 14 residues. V was shortened by 4 bases and J by 0 bases, with 7 bases between the two germline ends. Germline V gene sequence: CDR1 MNHNS, CDR2 SASEGT. CDR3 nucleotides: TGTGCCAGCAGTGGAGGGCTAGCCAAAAACATTCAGTACTTC. This sequence encodes CASSGGLAKNIQYF.

The gene calls are TRBV4-3 and TRBJ2-2; D not certain. Germline assignment: CDR1 LGHNA and CDR2 YSLEER. The CDR3 length is 17 residues. Trimming removed 3 bases from V and 1 base from J, with 15 bases in between. The CDR3 nucleotides are TGCGCCAGCAGCCACCAACTTGTAGAGCTGAACACCGGGGAGCTGTTTTTT. It translates to CASSHQLVELNTGELFF.

This clonotype was counted a few times. The chain employs TRBV28 and TRBJ2-1; D is possibly TRBD2 (5 bases). Trimming removed 5 bases at V and 8 bases at J, with 16 bases between. Germline values: CDR1 MDHEN, CDR2 SYDVKM. The CDR3 consists of 14 residues. This chain's CDR3 is CASSRTFLGDEQFF. The CDR3 DNA reads as TGTGCCAGCAGTCGGACTTTTCTCGGCGATGAGCAGTTCTTC.

V usage is TRBV7-2 and J usage is TRBJ2-7; a weak D match, TRBD2 (6 bases). With 4 bases removed from V and 2 bases from J, the gap between germline ends came to 15 bases. CDR1 is SGHTA, CDR2 FQGNSA, per germline. The CDR3 consists of 15 residues. DNA of the CDR3: TGTGCCAGCAGCTCCACGTCGCGGGGCACCTACGAGCAGTACTTC. It codes for CASSSTSRGTYEQYF. The entire variable domain, with the rest obtained from reference TRBV7-2 and TRBJ2-7, is as follows: GAGVSQSPSNKVTEKGKDVELRCDPISGHTALYWYRQSLGQGLEFLIYFQGNSAPDKSGLPSDRFSAERTGGSVSTLTIQRTQQEDSAVYLCASSSTSRGTYEQYFGPGTRLTVT.

The CDR3 sequence: CASSFGGLLRNTEAFF. The CDR3 coding sequence is TGCGCCAGCAGCTTCGGGGGCCTGCTTAGAAACACTGAAGCTTTCTTT. V gene TRBV5-1 combines with J gene TRBJ1-1; TRBD1 is a possible D gene (6 bases). The CDR3 contains 16 residues. In germline, CDR1 is SGHRS, CDR2 YFSETQ. Trimming shortened V by 2 bases and J by 2 bases, and 16 bases separated the two germline ends.

This clonotype has a handful of counts. This chain joins TRBV7-2 and TRBJ2-1; 12 bases are a match to TRBD2. Germline V gives CDR1 SGHTA, CDR2 FQGNSA. The J segment lost 8 bases and the V segment lost 1 base, leaving 3 bases of the junction unmatched. The length of the CDR3 is 15 residues. The CDR3 spells CASSLELAGGYEQFF. The DNA of the CDR3 is TGTGCCAGCAGCTTAGAACTAGCGGGAGGCTATGAGCAGTTCTTC.